This TCR beta chain was recorded in a study of blood T cell repertoires in COVID-19. Study-level information: Samples came from the United States, Italy and Spain, spanning acute and convalescent COVID-19. From T cells, B-cell-depleted T cells, or PBMCs came the material, which was cDNA or gDNA.

Per the study methods: Amplification of reference gene primers provided the estimated nucleated cell counts. The method was immunoSEQ multiplex PCR; TCRdb's version includes in-frame clones alone and lacks a portion of them. V, J and clone size derive from that table, while D and trimming were established from the DNA sequence. The sample gives about 93,000 clones, about 80% of which show up once; around 17% is in the top ten. V lost 3 bases, J lost 4 bases, and 5 bases stayed unmatched. CDR3 length equals 15 residues. Germline CDR1 and CDR2: MDHEN and SYDVKM. This receptor was obtained from a human donor in a cohort sampled during active COVID-19. The chain couples TRBV28 to TRBJ2-7; 11 nucleotides agree with TRBD1. Sequenced: peripheral blood. The CDR3 protein is CASSLVGTGGYEQYF. The CDR3 bases are TGTGCCAGCAGTTTGGTTGGGACAGGGGGTTACGAGCAGTACTTC.